These 29 T cell receptor beta chains share one sample of origin, sequenced in a study of control samples from healthy donors and cancer patients. Some clones are missing from TCRdb's copy, which holds only in-frame ones; the method was immunoSEQ multiplex PCR. The sample records about 69,000 clones, approximately 89% being singletons. The sequenced sample was PBMCs. These receptor sequences come from a man in his fifties or sixties with colorectal cancer.

The rearrangement links TRBV27 to TRBJ2-2, with D possibly matching TRBD2 (7 bases). The germline V and J ends were trimmed by 8 bases and 4 bases, with 14 bases remaining between them. From germline, CDR1 is MNHEY and CDR2 SMNVEV (reference sequence). The CDR3 covers 14 residues. The CDR3 region has the DNA TGTGCCAGCCCTCGGGGGGCCCCCACCGGGGAGCTGTTTTTT. It translates to CASPRGAPTGELFF.

V usage is TRBV2 and J usage is TRBJ1-1; no definite D call. Deletions cut 5 bases from V and 4 bases from J, with 17 bases between. Per germline, CDR1 SNHLY and CDR2 FYNNEI. The CDR3 is 15 residues long. The CDR3 sequence: CASSSGWGGSTEAFF. CDR3 nucleotides: TGTGCCAGCAGTTCTGGTTGGGGAGGGAGCACTGAAGCTTTCTTT.

V and J are TRBV6-1 and TRBJ1-6; D uncertain. Deletions cut 3 bases from V and 3 bases from J, with 9 bases between. CDR1 is MNHNS, CDR2 SASEGT, per germline. This CDR3 is 15 amino acids long. The CDR3 spells CASSDTGDYNSPLHF. The CDR3 DNA follows: TGTGCCAGCAGTGACACCGGGGACTATAATTCACCCCTCCACTTT.

The rearrangement links TRBV7-3 to TRBJ2-3; D not resolved. This CDR3 contains 13 residues. CDR1 and CDR2 from the germline V gene are SGHTA and FQGTGA. The V and J ends lost 5 bases and 2 bases respectively, with 8 bases between them. CDR3 sequence: CASSRVFTDTQYF. In DNA, the CDR3 is TGTGCCAGCAGCCGGGTCTTCACAGATACGCAGTATTTT.

A remark on this clone: At one end, the junction sequence differs from germline, possibly due to a read error. The chain is built from TRBV4-3 and TRBJ1-4; D is ambiguous. This CDR3 comprises 16 residues. CDR1 and CDR2 from the germline V gene are LGHNA and YSLEER. CDR3 sequence reads: CASSKEVIGEYEKLFF. In DNA form, the CDR3 reads TGCGCCAGCAGCAAAGAGGTCATTGGAGAATATGAAAAACTGTTTTTT.

This clone was observed once. The rearrangement joins TRBV18 to TRBJ1-2, with D maybe TRBD1 (5 bases). The CDR3 totals 15 residues. Per germline, CDR1 KGHSH and CDR2 LQKENI. V gave up 4 bases and J gave up 2 bases, with 14 bases separating them. The CDR3 nucleotides are TGTGCCAGCTCACTTTCGCTGACAGTAAACTATGGCTACACCTTC. The encoded protein is CASSLSLTVNYGYTF.

The chain has TRBV2 and TRBJ1-1; D possibly corresponds to TRBD1 (5 bases). The CDR3 sequence is 13 residues long. Deletions cut 8 bases from V and 1 base from J, with 11 bases between. CDR1 is SNHLY and CDR2 is FYNNEI in the germline V gene. The CDR3 DNA sequence: TGTGCCAGCTCTAGGGACGGGAACACTGAAGCTTTCTTT. Residues: CASSRDGNTEAFF.

The chain employs TRBV19 and TRBJ2-3, with 8 bases identical to TRBD2. There are 15 residues in the CDR3. The germline V gene encodes CDR1 LNHDA and CDR2 SQIVND (reference sequence). Trimming took 4 bases from V and 1 from J; bases not matched to a gene: 4. This CDR3 is CASSTGGAGTDTQYF. DNA of the CDR3: TGTGCCAGTAGTACCGGGGGGGCTGGCACAGATACGCAGTATTTT. The variable domain in full, completed from reference TRBV19 and TRBJ2-3, reads DGGITQSPKYLFRKEGQNVTLSCEQNLNHDAMYWYRQDPGQGLRLIYYSQIVNDFQKGDIAEGYSVSREKKESFPLTVTSAQKNPTAFYLCASSTGGAGTDTQYFGPGTRLTVL.

The V call is TRBV9, the J call TRBJ2-2; D is uncertain. V was clipped by 2 bases and J by 4 bases, with 6 bases between them. CDR3 length: 13 residues. The V gene's germline CDR1 is SGDLS and CDR2 YYNGEE. The CDR3 sequence: CASSVGPTGELFF. In DNA form, the CDR3 reads TGTGCCAGCAGCGTCGGCCCCACCGGGGAGCTGTTTTTT.

The gene calls are TRBV19 and TRBJ1-4; TRBD1 matches at 7 bases. CDR1 LNHDA and CDR2 SQIVND come from the germline V gene (reference sequence). There are 14 residues in the CDR3. V was pared by 5 bases and J by 7 bases, with 7 bases of the junction left unmatched. In nucleotides, the CDR3 is TGTGCCAGTAGTTTAGGACAGGTGGCTGAAAAACTGTTTTTT. Translating it yields CASSLGQVAEKLFF.

A single count supports this clone. This sequence joins TRBV2 and TRBJ2-3; TRBD2 aligns across 8 bases. With 2 bases clipped from V and 0 bases from J, the junction kept 16 bases outside the gene matches. This CDR3 contains 20 residues. The germline gives CDR1 SNHLY, CDR2 FYNNEI. CDR3 nucleotides: TGTGCCAGCAGTGAAACCGCCCTTCGGAATAGCGGGGTGAGCACAGATACGCAGTATTTT. Translating gives CASSETALRNSGVSTDTQYF.

The CDR3 sequence is CASSFSTGLQRTQYF. CDR3 sequence (DNA): TGTGCCAGCAGTTTTTCGACGGGACTGCAGAGGACCCAGTACTTC. The V call is TRBV6-5, the J call TRBJ2-5; a possible D gene is TRBD2 (6 bases). Trimming pared 4 bases from V and 7 bases from J, leaving 19 bases between. This CDR3 is built from 15 residues. Per the germline V gene, CDR1 is MNHEY and CDR2 is SVGAGI.

Only one count was recorded for this clone. The chain combines TRBV5-1 with TRBJ2-4, with 13 bases aligning to TRBD2. Germline V gene data show CDR1 as SGHRS and CDR2 as YFSETQ. The V and J ends lost 3 bases and 6 bases, in that order; junction bases with no gene match: 9. CDR3 length: 17 residues. The CDR3 nucleotides are TGCGCCAGCAGCTGGGGAGGGACTAGCGGGGTAATAAACATTCAGTACTTC. This gives the protein CASSWGGTSGVINIQYF.

The genes are TRBV27 and TRBJ2-6; D perhaps matches TRBD1 (6 bases). CDR1 MNHEY and CDR2 SMNVEV come from the germline V gene (reference sequence). The CDR3 is made up of 14 amino acids. V lost 4 bases and J 2 bases, leaving 6 bases between the germline ends. The CDR3 sequence is CASSWGPGANVLTF. The DNA of the CDR3 is TGTGCCAGCAGTTGGGGGCCTGGGGCCAACGTCCTGACTTTC. Full variable domain (rest looked up from reference TRBV27 and TRBJ2-6): EAQVTQNPRYLITVTGKKLTVTCSQNMNHEYMSWYRQDPGLGLRQIYYSMNVEVTDKGDVPEGYKVSRKEKRNFPLILESPSPNQTSLYFCASSWGPGANVLTFGAGSRLTVL.

This clone was seen just once. The V gene is TRBV7-9, the J gene TRBJ2-7; D gene unclear. This CDR3 is 13 amino acids long. Trimming took 4 bases from V and 5 from J, leaving 12 bases between them. Germline loops: CDR1 SEHNR, CDR2 FQNEAQ (reference sequence). CDR3 protein: CASSSSPRDEQYF. The CDR3 DNA reads TGTGCCAGCAGCTCGAGCCCTCGGGACGAGCAGTACTTC.

This CDR3 is CASSEVLEYF. The DNA for the CDR3 is TGTGCCAGCAGTGAAGTCCTCGAGTACTTC. The V call is TRBV6-1, the J call TRBJ2-5; D is undetermined. V was clipped by 1 base and J by 12 bases, with 6 bases between them. Germline loops: CDR1 MNHNS, CDR2 SASEGT. The CDR3 contains 10 residues.

The chain employs TRBV19 and TRBJ1-4; D is perhaps TRBD1 (6 bases). With 1 base removed from V and 0 bases from J, the gap between germline ends came to 12 bases. Germline V lookup: CDR1 LNHDA, CDR2 SQIVND (reference sequence). This CDR3 contains 17 residues. CDR3 amino acids: CASSIGPRTATNEKLFF. In DNA form, the CDR3 reads TGTGCCAGTAGTATAGGGCCCCGGACAGCAACTAATGAAAAACTGTTTTTT.

This chain connects TRBV5-7 to TRBJ1-2; TRBD1 aligns across 7 bases. TRBV5-7 is classed as an ORF, of uncertain function. Trimming removed 2 bases from V and 4 bases from J; junction bases left unmatched: 2. The CDR3 totals 13 residues. This chain's CDR3 is CASSLRTGYGYTF. The CDR3 DNA reads TGTGCCAGCAGCTTAAGGACAGGCTATGGCTACACCTTC.

The CDR3 loop reads CASSPSGGRTIPSGNTIYF. CDR3 nucleotide sequence: TGTGCCAGCTCACCAAGTGGGGGACGGACCATCCCCTCGGGAAACACCATATATTTT. The chain couples TRBV18 to TRBJ1-3; D is perhaps TRBD1 (5 bases). Trimming pared 2 bases from V and 4 bases from J, leaving 24 bases between. This CDR3 is 19 amino acids long. The germline CDR1 and CDR2 sequences are KGHSH and LQKENI.

This clone has a single count. The rearrangement joins TRBV9 to TRBJ1-4; a possible D gene is TRBD1 (5 bases). The CDR3 is 17 residues long. Per germline, CDR1 SGDLS and CDR2 YYNGEE. Trimming took off 3 bases at V and 0 bases at J, with 15 bases between the two ends. The DNA of the CDR3 is TGTGCCAGCAGCGGGAACTGGGGACCTCCAACTAATGAAAAACTGTTTTTT. Translation gives CASSGNWGPPTNEKLFF.

V usage is TRBV11-2 and J usage is TRBJ2-7, with D hard to call. The length of the CDR3 is 18 residues. CDR1 SGHAT and CDR2 FQNNGV come from the germline V gene. The germline V and J ends were trimmed by 2 bases and 1 base, with 21 bases remaining between them. The CDR3: CASSLRSGTLTPSYEQYF. The CDR3 DNA reads as TGTGCCAGCAGCTTACGGAGTGGTACACTTACCCCTTCCTACGAGCAGTACTTC.

V is TRBV11-2 and J is TRBJ2-7; 7 nucleotides align to TRBD1. From germline, CDR1 is SGHAT and CDR2 FQNNGV. The trim removed 5 bases at V and 3 bases at J, leaving 4 bases unmatched. The CDR3 has 13 amino acids. DNA of the CDR3: TGTGCCAGCAGCCTTACAGGGGACTACGAGCAGTACTTC. It codes for CASSLTGDYEQYF.

V and J are TRBV10-3 and TRBJ1-6; D is undetermined. Germline CDR1 reads ENHRY; CDR2 reads SYGVKD. CDR3 length: 15 residues. V lost 6 bases and J lost 5, with 14 bases in between. CDR3 sequence (DNA): TGTGCCATCAGCGGAATGGCCCTGGATAATTCACCCCTCCACTTT. Encoded protein: CAISGMALDNSPLHF.

V is TRBV28 and J is TRBJ2-1; TRBD1 is a possible D gene (6 bases). V was trimmed by 6 bases and J by 6 bases, leaving 18 bases between them. The CDR3 contains 15 residues. From germline, CDR1 is MDHEN and CDR2 SYDVKM. The chain's CDR3 is CASRQGSANPNEQFF. The CDR3 nucleotides read TGTGCCAGCAGACAGGGTTCCGCCAACCCCAATGAGCAGTTCTTC.

The V gene is TRBV10-2, the J gene TRBJ1-1; possibly TRBD1 for D (6 bases). Looked up from germline, CDR1 is WSHSY and CDR2 is SAAADI. This CDR3 has 15 residues. V shed 0 bases and J shed 3 bases, with 11 bases lying between them. This CDR3 is CASSESYRGHTEAFF. CDR3 sequence (DNA): TGCGCCAGCAGTGAGTCGTACCGGGGGCACACTGAAGCTTTCTTT.

The chain has TRBV28 and TRBJ1-4; D is ambiguous. CDR3 length: 18 amino acids. Germline V gene sequence: CDR1 MDHEN, CDR2 SYDVKM. V was cut by 5 bases and J by 0 bases, with 19 bases left in between. CDR3 nucleotide sequence: TGTGCCAGCAGTCTCCTCGGCCCCTACAGCACAACTAATGAAAAACTGTTTTTT. It translates to CASSLLGPYSTTNEKLFF.

The chain uses TRBV6-6 and TRBJ2-2; 9 nucleotides match TRBD2. CDR1 is MNHNY and CDR2 is SVGAGI in the germline V gene (reference sequence). Trimming at V came to 7 bases and at J to 7 bases, leaving 10 bases not matched to a gene. CDR3 length: 15 residues. Here the CDR3 DNA reads TGTGCCAGCAAGCCTAGCGGGGTCGAGCGCGGGGAGCTGTTTTTT. This codes for CASKPSGVERGELFF.

As regards this clone: Germline and junction disagree at one end, which may indicate a read error. This chain connects TRBV18 to TRBJ1-4; D is unclear. The CDR3 extends over 14 amino acids. Germline values: CDR1 KGHSH, CDR2 LQKENI. In DNA, the CDR3 is TGTGCCAGCTCCCCACCGGCAACTAATGAAAAACTGTTTTTT. Its translation is CASSPPATNEKLFF.

The rearrangement uses TRBV11-2 and TRBJ2-6; D uncertain. This CDR3 is built from 15 residues. Trimming removed 5 bases at V and 2 bases at J, with 10 bases between. The V gene's germline CDR1 is SGHAT and CDR2 FQNNGV. The chain's CDR3 is CASSVGLAGANVLTF. The CDR3 nucleotides are TGTGCCAGCAGCGTAGGGCTAGCTGGGGCCAACGTCCTGACTTTC.